This T cell receptor beta chain is from a study of T cells in localized non-small cell lung cancer. Generated by immunoSEQ multiplex PCR, the TCRdb table keeps only in-frame clones and is missing some. The sample includes about 43,000 clones, 75% to 95% of them seen just once. The CDR3 runs to 13 residues. Per germline, CDR1 LNHDA and CDR2 SQIVND (reference sequence). Between the trimmed V and J ends, which lost 5 bases and 9 bases, there was a span of 14 bases. The clonotype was recovered from a woman aged 35-70 years with stage II lung adenocarcinoma. This rearrangement joins TRBV19 to TRBJ2-1; no clear D gene. The sample was PBMCs, taken before any cancer treatment. CDR3 in amino acids: CASSFPPLFEQFF. The CDR3 coding sequence is TGTGCCAGTAGTTTCCCTCCGCTTTTTGAGCAGTTCTTC.